The present TCR beta chain was sequenced within a study of prognosis after radiotherapy for stage I lung cancer. Germline CDR1 and CDR2: KGHDR and SFDVKD. J was trimmed by 2 bases and V by 2 bases; bases with no gene match: 12. The CDR3 length is 18 residues. This clonotype appeared many times. Genomic DNA provided the template from which TCR beta CDR3 was amplified by two-round multiplex PCR. Primers were specific to each TRBV and TRBJ gene in first-round PCR. TCRdb ran MiXCR on the multiplex PCR reads and lists one entry per CDR3 protein. This table holds fewer than 20,000 distinct CDR3 sequences, 44% found once.

This sequence was found in a donor over 45 with non-small cell lung cancer. The sequencing used PBMCs, collected before or after stereotactic body radiation therapy (not recorded which). This chain uses TRBV24-1 with TRBJ2-3; 7 nucleotides agree with TRBD1. The CDR3 protein is CATSDSFYRGGSTDTQYF. As DNA, the CDR3 is TGTGCCACCAGTGATTCTTTTTACAGGGGTGGGTCCACAGATACGCAGTATTTT.